The 25 T cell receptor beta chains in this list originate from one sample, sequenced in a study of blood T cell repertoires in COVID-19. TCRdb's table, derived via immunoSEQ multiplex PCR, lists solely in-frame clones and lacks some. The repertoire holds a few hundred thousand clones, with roughly 85% as singletons. The sequencing sample was made of peripheral blood. These TCRs come from a human donor in a cohort sampled during active COVID-19.

The rearrangement links TRBV25-1 to TRBJ2-7; TRBD1 agrees at 7 bases. Trimming removed 2 bases from V and 1 base from J; junction bases left unmatched: 2. Germline V CDR1 and CDR2: MGHDK, SYGVNS. This CDR3 spans 14 amino acids. CDR3 sequence: CASSETRGSYEQYF. CDR3 DNA: TGTGCCAGCAGTGAAACCAGGGGGTCCTACGAGCAGTACTTC.

The CDR3 reads CASSFQAGGRNEQFF. In nucleotides, the CDR3 is TGTGCCAGCAGTTTCCAAGCGGGGGGCAGGAATGAGCAGTTCTTC. The rearrangement uses TRBV6-5 and TRBJ2-1, with 9 bases matching TRBD2. V gave up 4 bases and J gave up 7 bases; unmatched junction bases: 8. The germline gives CDR1 MNHEY, CDR2 SVGAGI. The CDR3 has 15 amino acids.

The chain is built from TRBV2 and TRBJ2-3; 9 bases fit TRBD2. V trimming: 1 base; J trimming: 0 bases; junction bases outside the gene matches: 5. The CDR3 covers 17 residues. CDR1 SNHLY and CDR2 FYNNEI come from the germline V gene. The CDR3 loop reads CASSEETSGPSTDTQYF. The CDR3 bases are TGTGCCAGCAGTGAAGAGACTAGCGGACCTAGCACAGATACGCAGTATTTT.

The V and J genes are TRBV5-5 and TRBJ2-3, with TRBD2 identical over 7 bases. Germline V gene lookup returns CDR1 SGHKS and CDR2 YYEKEE (reference sequence). The CDR3 is 15 amino acids. The V segment lost 4 bases and the J segment 3 bases; nucleotides outside the gene matches: 8. The CDR3 loop is CASSANGGLTDTQYF. In DNA, the CDR3 is TGTGCCAGCAGCGCCAATGGGGGACTAACAGATACGCAGTATTTT.

The rearrangement joins TRBV28 to TRBJ1-2; D possibly corresponds to TRBD1 (6 bases). Trimming took 4 bases from V and 7 from J, leaving 16 bases between them. CDR1 and CDR2 (germline): MDHEN, SYDVKM. The CDR3 covers 14 residues. This chain's CDR3 is CASSSGGSSSGYTF. CDR3 sequence (DNA): TGTGCCAGCAGTTCGGGGGGCAGTTCTTCTGGCTACACCTTC.

This chain links TRBV9 with TRBJ2-1; D may be TRBD2 (6 bases). The CDR3 spans 16 residues. Deletions cut 0 bases from V and 3 bases from J, with 13 bases between. The germline CDR1 and CDR2 sequences are SGDLS and YYNGEE. The CDR3, as DNA: TGTGCCAGCAGCGTAGCGATAGGAGGGGTCTACAATGAGCAGTTCTTC. It is translated as CASSVAIGGVYNEQFF.

The V and J genes are TRBV6-5 and TRBJ1-2; the match to TRBD1 covers 9 bases. Germline loops: CDR1 MNHEY, CDR2 SVGAGI. V was pared by 6 bases and J by 5 bases, with 4 bases of the junction left unmatched. The length of the CDR3 is 13 residues. The CDR3 DNA reads TGTGCCAGCAGCCTAGACAGGGGGTATGGCTACACCTTC. Encoded protein: CASSLDRGYGYTF.

The rearrangement joins TRBV5-8 to TRBJ1-6; D unclear. Trimming stripped 4 bases from V and 3 bases from J, with 14 bases between. This CDR3 has 16 amino acids. Germline values: CDR1 SGHTS, CDR2 YDEGEE. The CDR3 sequence: CASSLAGLLYNSPLHF. The CDR3 region has the DNA TGTGCCAGCAGCCTGGCTGGCCTTCTCTATAATTCACCCCTCCACTTT.

The chain combines TRBV24-1 with TRBJ1-5; 9 nucleotides line up with TRBD1. Germline V lookup: CDR1 KGHDR, CDR2 SFDVKD. V was pared by 5 bases and J by 5 bases, with 6 bases of the junction left unmatched. The CDR3 is 15 residues long. For the CDR3, the DNA is TGTGCCACCAGTGGGCGGGGACAGGGTCATCAGCCCCAGCATTTT. Its translation is CATSGRGQGHQPQHF.

The chain has TRBV30 and TRBJ2-4; TRBD1 agrees at 10 bases. Germline trimming cut 2 bases from V and 4 bases from J; bases unmatched to any gene: 2. The CDR3 consists of 14 residues. Germline V gene lookup returns CDR1 GTSNPN and CDR2 SVGIG (reference sequence). The CDR3 is CAWSSGQGKNIQYF. Here the CDR3 DNA reads TGTGCCTGGAGTTCGGGACAGGGGAAAAACATTCAGTACTTC.

For the CDR3, the DNA is TGTGCCAGCAGTCGGACAGGGGAAGAGACCCAGTACTTC. Its protein product is CASSRTGEETQYF. The V gene is TRBV6-5, the J gene TRBJ2-5, with 9 bases identical to TRBD1. Trimming at V came to 5 bases and at J to 3 bases, leaving 1 base not matched to a gene. Germline CDR1 reads MNHEY; CDR2 reads SVGAGI. The CDR3 has 13 amino acids.

This clone was seen only once. This chain uses TRBV18 with TRBJ1-6; 9 positions match TRBD1. The germline CDR1 and CDR2 sequences are KGHSH and LQKENI. The junction had 13 bases not matched to a gene; V was cut back by 6 bases and J by 1 base. The CDR3 spans 19 residues. The DNA of the CDR3 is TGTGCCAGCTCCATATCCCCCCCGGGACAGGGATCCTATAATTCACCCCTCCACTTT. This sequence encodes CASSISPPGQGSYNSPLHF.

The V and J genes are TRBV18 and TRBJ2-1; D is perhaps TRBD2 (5 bases). The CDR3 spans 15 residues. Germline-derived CDR1 and CDR2 are KGHSH and LQKENI. The V end lost 6 bases, the J end lost 4 bases, and 16 bases lay between the germline ends. The CDR3 coding sequence is TGTGCCAGCTCCCAGGAGGTACCTCCTTACAATGAGCAGTTCTTC. Translated: CASSQEVPPYNEQFF.

V gene TRBV30 combines with J gene TRBJ1-6; 7 nucleotides line up with TRBD1. The junction had 0 bases not matched to a gene; V was cut back by 3 bases and J by 7 bases. Germline CDR1 is GTSNPN and CDR2 is SVGIG (reference sequence). The CDR3 spans 12 residues. The CDR3 bases are TGTGCCTGGAGGGGACAGAATTCACCCCTCCACTTT. It yields the protein CAWRGQNSPLHF.

The chain employs TRBV27 and TRBJ1-1, with 7 bases aligning to TRBD1. The CDR3 has 14 amino acids. CDR1 and CDR2 from the germline V gene are MNHEY and SMNVEV (reference sequence). V was clipped by 6 bases and J by 4 bases; unmatched bases: 8. The CDR3 spells CASSLDRVGTEAFF. The CDR3 DNA reads TGTGCCAGCAGCCTCGACAGGGTGGGCACTGAAGCTTTCTTT.

The V gene is TRBV27, the J gene TRBJ2-1; 7 bases align to TRBD2. The CDR3 runs to 17 residues. V shed 0 bases, J shed 3 bases, and the junction held 8 bases outside the gene matches. CDR1 is MNHEY and CDR2 is SMNVEV in the germline V gene (reference sequence). The CDR3 spells CASSLSASGDIYNEQFF. Here the CDR3 DNA reads TGTGCCAGCAGTTTATCTGCTAGCGGAGATATCTACAATGAGCAGTTCTTC.

The chain joins TRBV27 to TRBJ1-4, with 7 bases identical to TRBD1. The length of the CDR3 is 14 residues. Trimming removed 8 bases from V and 7 bases from J; junction bases left unmatched: 10. Per the germline V gene, CDR1 is MNHEY and CDR2 is SMNVEV (reference sequence). The CDR3 is CASGPFGTAEKLFF. The CDR3 region has the DNA TGTGCCAGCGGTCCCTTTGGGACAGCTGAAAAACTGTTTTTT.

The chain carries TRBV27 and TRBJ1-2; D not certain. The CDR3 extends over 15 amino acids. Trimming pared 3 bases from V and 4 bases from J, leaving 15 bases between. Germline CDR1 reads MNHEY; CDR2 reads SMNVEV (reference sequence). The chain's CDR3 is CASSFRLSTGYGYTF. The CDR3, as DNA: TGTGCCAGCAGTTTTCGTTTGAGTACGGGCTATGGCTACACCTTC.

This clone was detected a few times. The gene calls are TRBV7-9 and TRBJ1-2; D is uncertain. V was shortened by 2 bases and J by 0 bases, with 10 bases between the two germline ends. The CDR3 contains 15 residues. Germline assignment: CDR1 SEHNR and CDR2 FQNEAQ (reference sequence). The CDR3 DNA follows: TGTGCCAGCAGCTTATGGCAGGTCGCTAACTATGGCTACACCTTC. Residues: CASSLWQVANYGYTF. Full variable domain (missing parts from reference TRBV7-9 and TRBJ1-2): DTGVSQNPRHKITKRGQNVTFRCDPISEHNRLYWYRQTLGQGPEFLTYFQNEAQLEKSRLLSDRFSAERPKGSFSTLEIQRTEQGDSAMYLCASSLWQVANYGYTFGSGTRLTVV.

On this clone: Within the sample, other DNA sequences also encode this same CDR3. The rearrangement links TRBV7-3 to TRBJ2-3, with TRBD2 as a possible D gene (5 bases). There are 14 residues in the CDR3. Germline values: CDR1 SGHTA, CDR2 FQGTGA. Trimming stripped 2 bases from V and 6 bases from J, with 12 bases between. CDR3 amino acids: CASSLGLAGDTQYF. Written as DNA, the CDR3 is TGTGCCAGCAGCTTAGGGCTAGCTGGCGATACGCAGTATTTT. The variable domain in full, completed from reference TRBV7-3 and TRBJ2-3, reads GAGVSQTPSNKVTEKGKYVELRCDPISGHTALYWYRQSLGQGPEFLIYFQGTGAADDSGLPNDRFFAVRPEGSVSTLKIQRTERGDSAVYLCASSLGLAGDTQYFGPGTRLTVL.

This clone came up once. The chain combines TRBV12-3 or TRBV12-4 with TRBJ2-1, with TRBD2 matching 11 bases. This CDR3 is built from 13 residues. V shed 7 bases, J shed 8 bases, and the junction held 4 bases outside the gene matches. The CDR3 region has the DNA TGTGCCAGCAAAATAGCGGGGGGGGATGAGCAGTTCTTC. Protein sequence: CASKIAGGDEQFF.

The V gene is TRBV5-4, the J gene TRBJ2-2, with TRBD1 matching over 9 bases. CDR1 SGHNT and CDR2 YYREEE come from the germline V gene (reference sequence). This CDR3 spans 17 amino acids. Trimming removed 2 bases from V and 1 base from J; junction bases left unmatched: 6. The CDR3 region has the DNA TGTGCCAGCAGCTTACCCGGGACAGGGATGAACACCGGGGAGCTGTTTTTT. Encoded protein: CASSLPGTGMNTGELFF.

V and J are TRBV4-1 and TRBJ1-1; 8 bases fit TRBD1. Germline trimming cut 4 bases from V and 4 bases from J; bases unmatched to any gene: 8. The CDR3 spans 15 residues. Germline-derived CDR1 and CDR2 are MGHRA and YSYEKL. CDR3 sequence: CASSRLQGVRTEAFF. DNA of the CDR3: TGCGCCAGCAGCCGACTACAGGGGGTACGCACTGAAGCTTTCTTT.

CDR3 amino acids: CASSIQRGDYEQYF. In nucleotides, the CDR3 is TGTGCCAGCAGCATACAGCGGGGGGACTACGAGCAGTACTTC. J is TRBJ2-7 and V is TRBV7-2, with 9 bases aligning to TRBD2. The CDR3 loop spans 14 amino acids. The V gene end was trimmed by 5 bases and the J gene end by 3 bases; junction bases not matched to a gene: 5. Germline lookup yields CDR1 SGHTA and CDR2 FQGNSA.

This clone was seen a handful of times. This sequence joins TRBV6-5 and TRBJ2-7; 9 bases line up with TRBD1. The germline CDR1 and CDR2 sequences are MNHEY and SVGAGI. The CDR3 is 14 residues long. With V trimmed by 4 bases and J by 6 bases, 7 bases remained unmatched. CDR3 amino acids: CASSSPGQGLEQYF. CDR3 bases: TGTGCCAGCAGTTCTCCGGGACAGGGCCTCGAGCAGTACTTC.